The 13 T cell receptor beta chains in this list originate from one sample, sequenced in a study of blood T cells in healthy people across ages. Primers used in a second PCR of about 6 to 11 cycles were a sample-barcoded 5' primer and a J-beta primer mix. TCRdb reprocessed the 5' RACE reads with MiXCR, giving one entry per CDR3 protein. Here the sample spans roughly 1.5 million distinct CDR3 sequences, less than 45% being singletons. Sequenced material: blood. Receptors were obtained from a woman aged 18-35 years in good health.

The chain couples TRBV5-1 to TRBJ2-3, with D hard to call. Germline values: CDR1 SGHRS, CDR2 YFSETQ. V gave up 2 bases and J gave up 2 bases, with 6 bases separating them. The CDR3 is 13 residues long. Here the CDR3 reads CASSLSDTDTQYF. The CDR3 bases are TGCGCCAGCAGCTTAAGTGACACAGATACGCAGTATTTT.

The V gene is TRBV10-3, the J gene TRBJ2-3, with a weak D call TRBD2 (6 bases). Germline V lookup: CDR1 ENHRY, CDR2 SYGVKD. V dropped 4 bases and J dropped 2 bases, with 10 bases sitting between them. The CDR3 covers 14 residues. The CDR3 here is CAISGGGNTDTQYF. DNA for the CDR3: TGTGCCATCAGTGGTGGCGGGAACACAGATACGCAGTATTTT.

This clonotype was recorded a few times. CDR3 coding DNA: TGTGCCAGCAGCCAATACGGGGGACACTACGAGCAGTACTTC. Translated, it gives CASSQYGGHYEQYF. The chain recombines TRBV3-1 with TRBJ2-7, with D possibly being TRBD1 or TRBD2 (6 bases each). Trimming shortened V by 2 bases and J by 3 bases, and 11 bases separated the two germline ends. The germline V gene encodes CDR1 LGHDT and CDR2 YNNKEL (reference sequence). The CDR3 has 14 residues.

This clonotype was found many times. Written as DNA, the CDR3 is TGCAGCGTTCGCAACTATGGCTACACCTTC. Residues: CSVRNYGYTF. This chain uses TRBV29-1 with TRBJ1-2, with D hard to call. V lost 5 bases, J lost 2 bases, and 3 bases lay in between. Germline V gene data show CDR1 as SQVTM and CDR2 as ANQGSEA. CDR3 length: 10 residues.

The gene calls are TRBV25-1 and TRBJ2-4; 9 bases match TRBD1. Near its end, the DNA agrees better with TRBJ2-7, so the J call may be wrong. The germline V gene encodes CDR1 MGHDK and CDR2 SYGVNS. CDR3 length: 15 amino acids. In DNA form, the CDR3 reads TGTGCCAGCAGTGTGGGGGACAGGGATTACCACGAGCAGTACTTC. This sequence encodes CASSVGDRDYHEQYF.

This clonotype was recorded a few times. This chain connects TRBV6-5 to TRBJ2-2, with 10 positions matching TRBD2. The junction had 3 bases not matched to a gene; V was cut back by 4 bases and J by 4 bases. Germline CDR1 is MNHEY and CDR2 is SVGAGI. This CDR3 region has 15 residues. The CDR3 DNA is TGTGCCAGCAGTTTAGCGGGGGGCAGCACCGGGGAGCTGTTTTTT. This codes for CASSLAGGSTGELFF.

The chain recombines TRBV7-2 with TRBJ2-3; TRBD2 might be the D (5 bases). The CDR3 loop spans 14 amino acids. Germline-derived CDR1 and CDR2 are SGHTA and FQGNSA. The V end lost 8 bases, the J end lost 0 bases, and 12 bases lay between the germline ends. The DNA of the CDR3 is TGTGCCAGCCGACTAACCTCTAGCACAGATACGCAGTATTTT. Translated: CASRLTSSTDTQYF.

This clonotype occurred a few times. The chain links TRBV10-3 to TRBJ2-3; the D is unclear. CDR1 and CDR2 (germline): ENHRY, SYGVKD. V was pared by 4 bases and J by 2 bases, with 7 bases between. The CDR3 runs 13 residues. CDR3 nucleotide sequence: TGTGCCATCAGTGGTCTTCCCACAGATACGCAGTATTTT. Translation gives CAISGLPTDTQYF.

J is TRBJ2-7 and V is TRBV7-9, with D unclear. The ends were cut back, 5 bases at V and 6 bases at J, with 17 bases in the middle. This CDR3 spans 14 amino acids. Germline CDR1 and CDR2: SEHNR and FQNEAQ (reference sequence). CDR3 sequence: CASSRIRLGLEQYF. The DNA of the CDR3 is TGTGCCAGCAGCCGGATCAGGTTAGGGCTCGAGCAGTACTTC.

V and J are TRBV4-3 and TRBJ1-4; 9 bases map to TRBD1. CDR3 length: 19 residues. The ends lost 0 bases at V and 0 bases at J; junction bases unmatched: 8. CDR1 and CDR2 from the germline V gene are LGHNA and YSLEER. For the CDR3, the DNA is TGCGCCAGCAGCCAAGATTTGGACAGGGGCCTTGCAACTAATGAAAAACTGTTTTTT. Amino acids: CASSQDLDRGLATNEKLFF.

This chain joins TRBV9 and TRBJ2-1, with D perhaps TRBD2 (6 bases). The CDR3 has 14 amino acids. Germline V gene sequence: CDR1 SGDLS, CDR2 YYNGEE. The V end was cut by 0 bases, the J end by 7 bases, with 11 bases between. CDR3 loop: CASSVVPGGNEQFF. CDR3 DNA sequence: TGTGCCAGCAGCGTAGTCCCCGGAGGGAATGAGCAGTTCTTC.

This clonotype showed up just a few times. The chain is built from TRBV6-2 or TRBV6-3 and TRBJ1-1, with no clear D. The CDR3 contains 15 residues. The V gene's germline CDR1 is MNHEY and CDR2 SVGEGT. Trimming removed 6 bases from V and 5 bases from J, with 19 bases in between. In DNA, the CDR3 is TGTGCCAGCAGCGTTTATAGGGCTGGACGGACTGAAGCTTTCTTT. Protein sequence: CASSVYRAGRTEAFF.

The chain uses TRBV11-2 and TRBJ2-7; 10 bases are shared with TRBD2. TRBJ2-5 explains the end of the DNA better; the J call may be wrong. CDR1 SGHAT and CDR2 FQNNGV come from the germline V gene. This CDR3 spans 16 amino acids. CDR3: CASSSYLAGEGETQYF. CDR3 bases: TGTGCCAGCAGCTCCTATCTAGCGGGGGAAGGAGAGACCCAGTACTTC.